This entry lists 8 T cell receptor beta chains sequenced from one sample in a study of T cells in Graves' hyperthyroidism and ophthalmopathy. Researchers took RNA transcripts and amplified the TCR beta CDR3 regions from them. The study used the HTBI primer set for a first-round RT-PCR of the TCR CDR3. TCRdb redid the calling of the multiplex PCR reads with MiXCR, one entry per CDR3 protein. The table records about 290,000 distinct CDR3 sequences, about 13% of them present only once. The specimen was blood. Source of these receptors: a woman aged 40 to 50 with Graves' hyperthyroidism.

This clonotype was observed a few times. This chain joins TRBV2 and TRBJ2-5, with 7 bases lining up with TRBD1. In germline, CDR1 is SNHLY, CDR2 FYNNEI. V lost 8 bases and J lost 4; bases outside the gene matches: 16. The length of the CDR3 is 16 residues. CDR3 loop: CASEKQSRQGGETQYF. The CDR3 DNA reads as TGTGCCAGCGAGAAACAATCGAGACAGGGTGGAGAGACCCAGTACTTC.

This clonotype has at least ten counts. The chain uses TRBV3-1 and TRBJ1-2, with a possible D match to TRBD1 (5 bases). The CDR3 runs to 12 residues. Germline V CDR1 and CDR2: LGHDT, YNNKEL (reference sequence). Trimming cost V 0 bases and J 12 bases, with 11 bases left between them. In DNA, the CDR3 is TGTGCCAGCAGCCAAGACGACACGGGACACACCTTC. As protein: CASSQDDTGHTF.

The chain joins TRBV11-2 to TRBJ1-3, with D perhaps TRBD1 (5 bases). CDR3 size: 15 residues. Germline V gene data show CDR1 as SGHAT and CDR2 as FQNNGV. The V end lost 5 bases, the J end lost 3 bases, and 14 bases lay between the germline ends. CDR3 DNA: TGTGCCAGCAGCCGGGCCGGGGGAGGTGGAAACACCATATATTTT. Its translation is CASSRAGGGGNTIYF.

This clonotype has just a few counts. This chain connects TRBV29-1 to TRBJ1-4, with a tentative D call TRBD1 (5 bases). V was shortened by 7 bases and J by 2 bases, with 11 bases between the two germline ends. The CDR3 spans 13 residues. Per the germline V gene, CDR1 is SQVTM and CDR2 is ANQGSEA. CDR3 sequence reads: CSGMGRTNEKLFF. CDR3 DNA sequence: TGCAGCGGAATGGGGCGGACTAATGAAAAACTGTTTTTT. Combining the CDR3 with reference TRBV29-1 and TRBJ1-4 gives the whole variable domain SAVISQKPSRDICQRGTSLTIQCQVDSQVTMMFWYRQQPGQSLTLIATANQGSEATYESGFVIDKFPISRPNLTFSTLTVSNMSPEDSSIYLCSGMGRTNEKLFFGSGTQLSVL.

This clonotype was counted a few times. The rearrangement joins TRBV24-1 to TRBJ2-2; no reliable D call. This CDR3 contains 12 residues. The V gene's germline CDR1 is KGHDR and CDR2 SFDVKD. The ends were cut back, 7 bases at V and 4 bases at J, with 6 bases in the middle. The CDR3: CATRGSTGELFF. The CDR3 DNA reads TGTGCCACCAGGGGTAGCACCGGGGAGCTGTTTTTT.

This chain joins TRBV28 and TRBJ2-7; no clear D. The CDR3 totals 12 residues. Per the germline V gene, CDR1 is MDHEN and CDR2 is SYDVKM. V was cut by 7 bases and J by 4 bases, with 11 bases left in between. The CDR3 here is CASTTNRYEQYF. In nucleotides, the CDR3 is TGTGCCAGCACGACGAACCGTTACGAGCAGTACTTC.

This clonotype was found a few times. The chain is built from TRBV24-1 and TRBJ2-1; possibly TRBD1 for D (6 bases). The CDR3 spans 16 residues. Germline V gene lookup returns CDR1 KGHDR and CDR2 SFDVKD. The V gene lost 4 bases and the J gene lost 8 bases, with 20 bases spanning the gap. Written as DNA, the CDR3 is TGTGCCACCAGTGACAATGACTGGGGGCCCCTAGATGAGCAGTTCTTC. Translated, it gives CATSDNDWGPLDEQFF.

This clonotype was found many times. The rearrangement uses TRBV20-1 and TRBJ2-5, with TRBD2 identical over 9 bases. The germline V gene has CDR1 DFQATT and CDR2 SNEGSKA (reference sequence). CDR3 length equals 15 residues. J lost 4 bases, V lost 0 bases, and 6 bases had no gene match. The CDR3 loop reads CSAREMAGGPETQYF. The CDR3 DNA reads TGCAGTGCTAGAGAAATGGCGGGAGGGCCAGAGACCCAGTACTTC.